The clone carrying this T cell receptor beta chain was picked up one time. The source of the sample is a study of blood T cell repertoires in COVID-19. Looking at the study overall: Samples came from the United States, Italy and Spain, spanning acute and convalescent COVID-19. Sources were T cells, B-cell-depleted T cells, or PBMCs; the material itself was cDNA or gDNA.

The CDR3 length is 16 residues. The V segment lost 10 bases and the J segment 2 bases; nucleotides outside the gene matches: 14. Per the germline V gene, CDR1 is LNHDA and CDR2 is SQIVND (reference sequence). Authors' analysis steps: Estimates of nucleated cell counts were drawn from the amplification of reference gene primers. Clones were read by immunoSEQ multiplex PCR, and TCRdb kept only the in-frame ones, dropping some. V and J calls and clone size are as listed in that table; D and trimming were resolved from the DNA. This table has around 220,000 clones, roughly 87% appearing once. The clonotype was recovered from a man aged 35 to 55 with active or convalescent COVID-19. The sequenced sample consisted of peripheral blood. The chain recombines TRBV19 with TRBJ2-3, with 8 bases matching TRBD2. Here the CDR3 DNA reads TGTGCCACCAGCTCCGGCGGCGGGAGGTACACAGATACGCAGTATTTT. It codes for CATSSGGGRYTDTQYF.